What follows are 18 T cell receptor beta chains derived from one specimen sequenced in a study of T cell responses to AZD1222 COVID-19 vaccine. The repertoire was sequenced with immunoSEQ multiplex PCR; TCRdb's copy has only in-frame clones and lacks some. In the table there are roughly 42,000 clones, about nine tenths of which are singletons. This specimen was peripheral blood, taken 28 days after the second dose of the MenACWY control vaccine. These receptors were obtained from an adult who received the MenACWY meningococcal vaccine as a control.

CDR3: CSVAGRYQETQYF. For the CDR3, the DNA is TGCAGCGTTGCGGGCAGGTACCAAGAGACCCAGTACTTC. The genes are TRBV29-1 and TRBJ2-5; no reliable D call. Per germline, CDR1 SQVTM and CDR2 ANQGSEA. V was pared by 4 bases and J by 0 bases, with 9 bases between. The CDR3 extends over 13 amino acids. The full variable domain, with the rest looked up from reference TRBV29-1 and TRBJ2-5, is SAVISQKPSRDICQRGTSLTIQCQVDSQVTMMFWYRQQPGQSLTLIATANQGSEATYESGFVIDKFPISRPNLTFSTLTVSNMSPEDSSIYLCSVAGRYQETQYFGPGTRLLVL.

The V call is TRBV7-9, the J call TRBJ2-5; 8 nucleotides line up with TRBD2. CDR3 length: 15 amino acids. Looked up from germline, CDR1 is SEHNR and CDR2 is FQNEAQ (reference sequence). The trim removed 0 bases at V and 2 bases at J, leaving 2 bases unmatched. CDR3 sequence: CASSLAASGQETQYF. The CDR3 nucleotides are TGTGCCAGCAGCTTAGCGGCTAGCGGGCAAGAGACCCAGTACTTC.

CDR3 amino acids: CASSIQAYQPQHF. In DNA form, the CDR3 reads TGTGCCAGCAGCATTCAGGCGTATCAGCCCCAGCATTTT. V is TRBV5-6 and J is TRBJ1-5; no clear D gene. Germline lookup yields CDR1 SGHDT and CDR2 YYEEEE. This CDR3 contains 13 residues. The ends were cut back, 4 bases at V and 5 bases at J, with 10 bases in the middle.

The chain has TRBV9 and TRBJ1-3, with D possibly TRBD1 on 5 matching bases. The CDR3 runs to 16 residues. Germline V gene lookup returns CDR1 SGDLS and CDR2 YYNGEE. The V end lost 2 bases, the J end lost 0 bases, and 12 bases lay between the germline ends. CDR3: CASSVQGLSSGNTIYF. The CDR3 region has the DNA TGTGCCAGCAGCGTGCAGGGCCTCTCCTCTGGAAACACCATATATTTT. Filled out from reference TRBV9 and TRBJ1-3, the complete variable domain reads DSGVTQTPKHLITATGQRVTLRCSPRSGDLSVYWYQQSLDQGLQFLIQYYNGEERAKGNILERFSAQQFPDLHSELNLSSLELGDSALYFCASSVQGLSSGNTIYFGEGSWLTVV.

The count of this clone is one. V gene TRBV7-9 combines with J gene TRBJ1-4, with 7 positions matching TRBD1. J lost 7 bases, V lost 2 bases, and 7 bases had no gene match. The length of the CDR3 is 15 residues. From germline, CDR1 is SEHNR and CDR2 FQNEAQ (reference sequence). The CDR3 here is CASSLLGGVGEKLFF. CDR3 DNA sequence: TGTGCCAGCAGCTTATTAGGGGGCGTTGGTGAAAAACTGTTTTTT. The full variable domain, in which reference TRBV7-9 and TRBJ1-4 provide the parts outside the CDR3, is DTGVSQNPRHKITKRGQNVTFRCDPISEHNRLYWYRQTLGQGPEFLTYFQNEAQLEKSRLLSDRFSAERPKGSFSTLEIQRTEQGDSAMYLCASSLLGGVGEKLFFGSGTQLSVL.

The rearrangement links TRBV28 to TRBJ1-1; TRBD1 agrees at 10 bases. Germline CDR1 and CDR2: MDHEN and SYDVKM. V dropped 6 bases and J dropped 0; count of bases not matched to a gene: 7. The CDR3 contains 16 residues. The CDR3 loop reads CASRLGTGEVNTEAFF. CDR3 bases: TGTGCCAGCAGGTTGGGGACAGGGGAGGTGAACACTGAAGCTTTCTTT.

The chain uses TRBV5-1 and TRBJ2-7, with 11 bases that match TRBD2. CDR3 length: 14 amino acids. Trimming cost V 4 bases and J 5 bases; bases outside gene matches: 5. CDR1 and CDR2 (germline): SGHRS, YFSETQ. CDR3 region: CASSIAGGPHEQYF. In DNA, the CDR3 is TGCGCCAGCAGCATAGCGGGAGGGCCCCACGAGCAGTACTTC.

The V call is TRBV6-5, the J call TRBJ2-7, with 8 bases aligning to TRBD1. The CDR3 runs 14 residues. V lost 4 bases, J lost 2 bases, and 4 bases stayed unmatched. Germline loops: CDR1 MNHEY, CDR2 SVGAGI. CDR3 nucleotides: TGTGCCAGCAGTTGGGACAGGTCAGCCTACGAGCAGTACTTC. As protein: CASSWDRSAYEQYF.

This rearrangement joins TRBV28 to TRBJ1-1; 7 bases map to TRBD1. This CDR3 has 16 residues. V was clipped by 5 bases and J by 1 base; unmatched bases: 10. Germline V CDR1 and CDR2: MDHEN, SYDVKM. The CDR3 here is CASSTTGAVWNTEAFF. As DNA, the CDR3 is TGTGCCAGCAGTACTACAGGGGCGGTATGGAACACTGAAGCTTTCTTT.

The chain's CDR3 is CASSYSKWVTEAFF. The DNA for the CDR3 is TGTGCCAGCAGTTACTCGAAATGGGTCACTGAAGCTTTCTTT. This sequence joins TRBV6-5 and TRBJ1-1; D is unresolved. The CDR3 sequence is 14 residues long. Germline CDR1 reads MNHEY; CDR2 reads SVGAGI. Trimming removed 0 bases at V and 4 bases at J, with 9 bases between.

CDR3 nucleotide sequence: TGTGCCAGCAGCCGGAACCTCCCCTACGAGCAGTACTTC. Translation gives CASSRNLPYEQYF. V gene TRBV14 combines with J gene TRBJ2-7; D not resolved. V lost 4 bases to trimming and J lost 2 bases, with 9 bases between them. Germline V CDR1 and CDR2: SGHDN, FVKESK. This CDR3 spans 13 amino acids.

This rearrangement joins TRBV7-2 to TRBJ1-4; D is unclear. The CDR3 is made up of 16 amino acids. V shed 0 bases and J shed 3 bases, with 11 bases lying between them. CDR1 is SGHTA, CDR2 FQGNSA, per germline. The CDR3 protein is CASSLASTGANEKLFF. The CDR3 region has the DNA TGTGCCAGCAGCTTAGCTTCAACTGGGGCTAATGAAAAACTGTTTTTT.

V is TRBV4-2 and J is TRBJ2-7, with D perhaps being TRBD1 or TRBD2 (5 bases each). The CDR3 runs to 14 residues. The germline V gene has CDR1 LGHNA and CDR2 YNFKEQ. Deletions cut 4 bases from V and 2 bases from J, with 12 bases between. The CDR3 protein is CASSPGLGAYEQYF. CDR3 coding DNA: TGTGCCAGCAGCCCGGGGCTAGGGGCCTACGAGCAGTACTTC.

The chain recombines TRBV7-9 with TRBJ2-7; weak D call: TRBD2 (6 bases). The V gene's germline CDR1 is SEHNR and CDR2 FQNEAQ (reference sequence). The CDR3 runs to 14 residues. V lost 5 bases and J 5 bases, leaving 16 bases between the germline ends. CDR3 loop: CASSPFREHHEQYF. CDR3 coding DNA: TGTGCCAGCAGCCCCTTCCGGGAGCACCACGAGCAGTACTTC.

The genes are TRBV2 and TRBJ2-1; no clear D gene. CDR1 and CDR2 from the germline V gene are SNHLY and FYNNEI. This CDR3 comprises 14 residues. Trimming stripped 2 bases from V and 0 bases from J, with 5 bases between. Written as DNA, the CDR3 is TGTGCCAGCAGTGAAAAGGTCTCCTACAATGAGCAGTTCTTC. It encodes CASSEKVSYNEQFF.

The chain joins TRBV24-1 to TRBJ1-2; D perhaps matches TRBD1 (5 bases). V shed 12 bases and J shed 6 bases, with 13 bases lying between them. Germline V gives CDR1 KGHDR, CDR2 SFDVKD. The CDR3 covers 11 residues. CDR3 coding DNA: TGTGCCGTTTATGGAGGGGATGGCTACACCTTC. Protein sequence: CAVYGGDGYTF.

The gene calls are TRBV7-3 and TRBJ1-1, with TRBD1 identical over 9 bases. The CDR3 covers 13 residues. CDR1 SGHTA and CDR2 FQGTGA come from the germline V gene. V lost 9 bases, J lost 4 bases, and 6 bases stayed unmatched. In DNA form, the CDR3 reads TGTGCCAGAGCGACAGGGGGAGGCACTGAAGCTTTCTTT. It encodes CARATGGGTEAFF.

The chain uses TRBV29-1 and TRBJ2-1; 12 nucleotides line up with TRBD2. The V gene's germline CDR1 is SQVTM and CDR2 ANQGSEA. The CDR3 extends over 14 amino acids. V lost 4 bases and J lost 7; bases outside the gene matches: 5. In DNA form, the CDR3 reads TGCAGCGTTGTAACTAGCGGGAGGCCGAATGAGCAGTTCTTC. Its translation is CSVVTSGRPNEQFF.